The 25 T cell receptor beta chains given below trace back to one sample, sequenced in a study of cytomegalovirus exposure and HLA in healthy donors. Primers: 60 Vbeta forward and 13 Jbeta reverse. Data came from immunoSEQ multiplex PCR; TCRdb stores just in-frame clones and leaves some out. Of roughly 140,000 clones in the sample, around 84% were seen once. Sequenced sample: PBMCs. These receptors all stem from a boy aged 2 to 9 in good health and CMV-seronegative.

This clone occurred once. This chain uses TRBV7-3 with TRBJ2-3; 7 bases match TRBD2. J was trimmed by 1 base and V by 5 bases; bases with no gene match: 6. The germline gives CDR1 SGHTA, CDR2 FQGTGA. CDR3 size: 15 residues. The chain's CDR3 is CASSPGLTGTDTQYF. CDR3 bases: TGTGCCAGCAGCCCGGGACTAACTGGCACAGATACGCAGTATTTT.

The V gene is TRBV18, the J gene TRBJ2-2, with D possibly matching TRBD1 (5 bases). V lost 1 base to trimming and J lost 8 bases, with 11 bases between them. Germline CDR1 is KGHSH and CDR2 is LQKENI. The CDR3 sequence is 14 residues long. The CDR3 coding sequence is TGTGCCAGCTCACCACAATTAGGACAAGGGGAGCTGTTTTTT. This sequence encodes CASSPQLGQGELFF.

CDR3 DNA: TGCGCCAGCAGCCAAGTGGCCCCCCCCTTTTCCTACAATGAGCAGTTCTTC. Amino acid sequence: CASSQVAPPFSYNEQFF. The V gene is TRBV4-1, the J gene TRBJ2-1; D is ambiguous. The CDR3 is 17 amino acids. The V end was cut by 1 base, the J end by 1 base, with 14 bases between. Germline values: CDR1 MGHRA, CDR2 YSYEKL.

This chain uses TRBV27 with TRBJ2-7; 7 nucleotides match TRBD1. The CDR3 totals 16 residues. Germline V gene data show CDR1 as MNHEY and CDR2 as SMNVEV (reference sequence). V shed 3 bases, J shed 2 bases, and the junction held 10 bases outside the gene matches. The CDR3, as DNA: TGTGCCAGCAGTTTGACAGGGACGAAAAGTACCTACGAGCAGTACTTC. Encoded protein: CASSLTGTKSTYEQYF.

V and J are TRBV7-2 and TRBJ2-7; TRBD2 matches 15 bases. This CDR3 comprises 14 residues. With V trimmed by 8 bases and J by 7 bases, 6 bases remained unmatched. Germline-derived CDR1 and CDR2 are SGHTA and FQGNSA. CDR3 residues: CASSGTSGRWEQYF. DNA of the CDR3: TGTGCCAGCTCCGGGACTAGCGGGAGGTGGGAGCAGTACTTC.

The chain carries TRBV10-3 and TRBJ1-2; 10 bases agree with TRBD1. J gave up 4 bases and V 7 bases, and 9 bases lay outside the gene matches. There are 15 residues in the CDR3. In germline, CDR1 is ENHRY, CDR2 SYGVKD. The CDR3 sequence: CAIKPSGTGAYGYTF. As DNA, the CDR3 is TGTGCCATCAAACCCTCCGGGACAGGGGCCTATGGCTACACCTTC.

The J gene is TRBJ2-2, the V gene TRBV18, with TRBD1 matching 12 bases. This CDR3 has 18 amino acids. From germline, CDR1 is KGHSH and CDR2 LQKENI. V shed 4 bases, J shed 6 bases, and the junction held 12 bases outside the gene matches. Here the CDR3 reads CASSLLVTRDRGPGELFF. CDR3 coding DNA: TGTGCCAGCTCACTTCTGGTAACCCGGGACAGGGGGCCCGGGGAGCTGTTTTTT.

This clone was seen once. The J gene is TRBJ2-7, the V gene TRBV6-5, with 8 positions matching TRBD2. The ends lost 4 bases at V and 3 bases at J; junction bases unmatched: 5. The germline gives CDR1 MNHEY, CDR2 SVGAGI. There are 14 residues in the CDR3. CDR3 DNA sequence: TGTGCCAGCAGTTCGACCGGGACTAGCTACGAGCAGTACTTC. It encodes CASSSTGTSYEQYF.

As for this clone: Compared with germline, one end of the junction differs, possibly owing to a read error. The chain combines TRBV29-1 with TRBJ1-1, with D unresolved. Looked up from germline, CDR1 is SQVTM and CDR2 is ANQGSEA. CDR3 length: 13 amino acids. CDR3 coding DNA: TGCAGCGTTGAAGACGGCAGGAACACTGAGGCTTTCTTT. Translation: CSVEDGRNTEAFF.

This rearrangement joins TRBV2 to TRBJ2-5, with 10 nucleotides matching TRBD2. The CDR3 has 16 amino acids. Trimming took 7 bases from V and 7 from J; bases not matched to a gene: 15. CDR1 is SNHLY, CDR2 FYNNEI, per germline. CDR3 sequence: CASILSASGGGGTQYF. Written as DNA, the CDR3 is TGTGCCAGCATTCTGTCGGCTAGCGGGGGAGGCGGGACCCAGTACTTC.

The V call is TRBV4-2, the J call TRBJ1-2, with TRBD1 identical over 7 bases. The CDR3 totals 14 residues. Germline loops: CDR1 LGHNA, CDR2 YNFKEQ. The ends lost 3 bases at V and 4 bases at J; junction bases unmatched: 5. The CDR3 is CASSHRQGGYGYTF. CDR3 nucleotide sequence: TGTGCCAGCAGCCACAGACAGGGAGGCTATGGCTACACCTTC.

CDR3: CASSQRIQGLYEQYF. The CDR3 DNA reads as TGCGCCAGCAGCCAAAGGATCCAGGGACTCTACGAGCAGTACTTC. The rearrangement joins TRBV4-1 to TRBJ2-7; a possible D gene is TRBD2 (6 bases). This CDR3 has 15 residues. Germline V gene lookup returns CDR1 MGHRA and CDR2 YSYEKL. Trimming left V 2 bases short and J 3 bases short, with 14 bases between.

J is TRBJ2-2 and V is TRBV18, with D tentatively TRBD1 (6 bases). The CDR3 contains 13 residues. Germline V gene sequence: CDR1 KGHSH, CDR2 LQKENI. Trimming took off 3 bases at V and 6 bases at J, with 8 bases between the two ends. The CDR3 DNA reads TGTGCCAGCTCACCGAAGGGGGCCGGGGAGCTGTTTTTT. Translated, it gives CASSPKGAGELFF.

This chain links TRBV5-4 with TRBJ1-4; no reliable D call. This CDR3 spans 14 amino acids. Germline CDR1 is SGHNT and CDR2 is YYREEE (reference sequence). The V and J ends lost 5 bases and 8 bases respectively, with 16 bases between them. CDR3 sequence reads: CASSKREGYEKLFF. CDR3 coding DNA: TGTGCCAGCAGTAAACGCGAGGGATACGAAAAACTGTTTTTT.

This chain joins TRBV5-4 and TRBJ2-5; TRBD2 matches 12 bases. Germline V gene lookup returns CDR1 SGHNT and CDR2 YYREEE (reference sequence). This CDR3 comprises 17 residues. Trimming took 4 bases from V and 1 from J; bases not matched to a gene: 8. The DNA for the CDR3 is TGTGCCAGCAGCCCGGGGGCTAGCGGGAGGGCCCAAGAGACCCAGTACTTC. As protein: CASSPGASGRAQETQYF.

The V and J genes are TRBV28 and TRBJ2-5, with D perhaps matching TRBD1 (5 bases). Germline V gives CDR1 MDHEN, CDR2 SYDVKM. The CDR3 totals 15 residues. Trimming left V 2 bases short and J 5 bases short, with 15 bases between. CDR3 sequence reads: CASSLGQGEIETQYF. DNA of the CDR3: TGTGCCAGCAGTTTAGGGCAGGGTGAAATTGAGACCCAGTACTTC.

The chain employs TRBV18 and TRBJ1-4; 11 nucleotides match TRBD1. After removal of 8 bases from V and 8 bases from J, the junction contained 7 bases not matched to a gene. The CDR3 runs 14 residues. Germline CDR1 and CDR2: KGHSH and LQKENI. The CDR3 loop is CASRPGQGGEKLFF. As DNA, the CDR3 is TGTGCCAGCCGGCCGGGACAGGGGGGAGAAAAACTGTTTTTT.

This clone occurred a few times. The chain combines TRBV12-2 with TRBJ1-1; no check of the table's D call, TRBD1, against the DNA was made. TRBV12-2 is a pseudogene locus. There are 17 residues in the CDR3. The CDR3 DNA is TGTGCAAGTCGCTTAACGCGAGGGGACAGCCGGAACACTGAAGCTTTCTTT. Translating it yields CASRLTRGDSRNTEAFF.

The rearrangement uses TRBV6-1 and TRBJ1-1; 8 bases align to TRBD1. The germline V gene encodes CDR1 MNHNS and CDR2 SASEGT. CDR3 length: 14 residues. J gave up 5 bases and V 6 bases, and 8 bases lay outside the gene matches. CDR3 sequence: CASSHRDRTTEAFF. CDR3 in DNA: TGTGCCAGCAGCCACCGGGACAGGACAACTGAAGCTTTCTTT.

CDR3 in amino acids: CASSPGQGLNQPQHF. The CDR3 DNA follows: TGTGCCAGTAGTCCGGGACAAGGGCTCAATCAGCCCCAGCATTTT. V and J are TRBV19 and TRBJ1-5; possibly TRBD1 for D (6 bases). The CDR3 spans 15 residues. Germline-derived CDR1 and CDR2 are LNHDA and SQIVND (reference sequence). Trimming pared 5 bases from V and 3 bases from J, leaving 14 bases between.

V is TRBV7-8 and J is TRBJ2-6, with 7 nucleotides matching TRBD2. Germline V gene data show CDR1 as SGHVS and CDR2 as FQNEAQ. The CDR3 is made up of 19 amino acids. J lost 3 bases, V lost 6 bases, and 17 bases had no gene match. The CDR3 sequence: CASRPGLVALVVGANVLTF. In DNA, the CDR3 is TGTGCCAGCAGACCTGGACTAGTGGCCCTGGTCGTTGGGGCCAACGTCCTGACTTTC.

This clone appeared once. CDR3 sequence reads: CSAGGRGDYNEQFF. The CDR3 DNA reads as TGCAGCGCGGGGGGGCGGGGAGATTACAATGAGCAGTTCTTC. The V gene is TRBV29-1, the J gene TRBJ2-1, with 8 bases matching TRBD2. The CDR3 length is 14 residues. The V gene's germline CDR1 is SQVTM and CDR2 ANQGSEA. V shed 7 bases and J 4 bases; nucleotides not matched to a gene: 9.

V usage is TRBV5-1 and J usage is TRBJ2-1, with TRBD1 as a possible D gene (9 bases). The CDR3 totals 17 residues. The V end was cut by 3 bases, the J end by 8 bases, with 24 bases between. CDR1 is SGHRS, CDR2 YFSETQ, per germline. The CDR3 reads CASSSGQGRGESDEQFF. For the CDR3, the DNA is TGCGCCAGCAGCTCCGGACAGGGGCGGGGGGAGAGCGATGAGCAGTTCTTC. The full variable domain, rest sourced from reference TRBV5-1 and TRBJ2-1, is KAGVTQTPRYLIKTRGQQVTLSCSPISGHRSVSWYQQTPGQGLQFLFEYFSETQRNKGNFPGRFSGRQFSNSRSEMNVSTLELGDSALYLCASSSGQGRGESDEQFFGPGTRLTVL.

The V gene is TRBV28, the J gene TRBJ2-7; 7 nucleotides line up with TRBD2. This CDR3 comprises 15 residues. V dropped 2 bases and J dropped 4; count of bases not matched to a gene: 8. Germline lookup yields CDR1 MDHEN and CDR2 SYDVKM. CDR3 protein: CASSLEGRALYEQYF. DNA for the CDR3: TGTGCCAGCAGTTTAGAGGGGAGGGCACTTTACGAGCAGTACTTC.

The chain carries TRBV15 and TRBJ2-7, with 8 bases that match TRBD2. Germline V gene lookup returns CDR1 LNHNV and CDR2 YYDKDF (reference sequence). The CDR3 is made up of 15 amino acids. The V and J ends lost 0 bases and 4 bases, in that order; junction bases with no gene match: 5. CDR3: CATSREGGLGYEQYF. Written as DNA, the CDR3 is TGTGCCACCAGCAGAGAAGGGGGACTAGGGTACGAGCAGTACTTC.